Following are 16 T cell receptor beta chains from one sample sequenced in a study of T-cell memory formation after mild COVID-19 (dated by TCRdb to the early 2020s). Library preparation employed 5' RACE. Sequencing instrument: Illumina NovaSeq 6000. TCRdb passed the public sequencing reads through fastp at Q25 and MiXCR, retaining productive beta sequences. Rows are unified per CDR3 protein, each entry keeping the most common DNA and genes. Recorded for this sample are 470,000 or so distinct CDR3 sequences; around 18% of them occurred a single time. Of the sample, more than 8% is held by the ten largest clones. Material: PBMCs or a T cell subset sorted from them (not recorded which). The receptors shown here come from an adult woman who had mild COVID-19 (a few samples of this study predate the infection). The sample titles of this study are shuffled in the database, so cell type and time point are left out; the donor was told from shared clones.

V gene TRBV20-1 combines with J gene TRBJ1-2, with 9 nucleotides matching TRBD1. The CDR3 runs to 15 residues. Germline values: CDR1 DFQATT, CDR2 SNEGSKA (reference sequence). Trimming at V came to 1 base and at J to 2 bases, leaving 5 bases not matched to a gene. CDR3 loop: CSARVGGQGNYGYTF. CDR3 nucleotides: TGCAGTGCTAGAGTAGGCGGACAGGGGAACTATGGCTACACCTTC.

This clonotype has at least ten counts. This chain links TRBV27 with TRBJ2-1; 7 nucleotides match TRBD2. The J segment lost 3 bases and the V segment lost 5 bases, leaving 7 bases of the junction unmatched. The CDR3 has 15 residues. Germline V CDR1 and CDR2: MNHEY, SMNVEV (reference sequence). This chain's CDR3 is CASSLSAGNYNEQFF. CDR3 nucleotide sequence: TGTGCCAGCAGTCTCTCAGCGGGGAACTACAATGAGCAGTTCTTC.

This clonotype appeared a few times. This sequence joins TRBV21-1 and TRBJ2-1; the table calls TRBD1, which could not be checked here. TRBV21-1 is assigned pseudogene status. This CDR3 has 16 residues. The CDR3 region is CASSKRGQGADNEQFF. CDR3 bases: TGTGCCAGCAGCAAACGAGGACAGGGGGCAGACAATGAGCAGTTCTTC.

This chain joins TRBV5-5 and TRBJ1-5; a possible D gene is TRBD1 (5 bases). The CDR3 is 15 residues long. The V and J ends lost 3 bases and 9 bases respectively, with 19 bases between them. Germline CDR1 SGHKS, CDR2 YYEKEE (reference sequence). CDR3 sequence: CASSWEHRLMTPQHF. Written as DNA, the CDR3 is TGTGCCAGCAGCTGGGAACACAGGCTAATGACGCCCCAGCATTTT.

This clonotype was found a few times. The V call is TRBV7-9, the J call TRBJ2-6; D uncertain. The CDR3 covers 16 residues. The ends were cut back, 1 base at V and 0 bases at J, with 7 bases in the middle. CDR1 and CDR2 (germline): SEHNR, FQNEAQ (reference sequence). CDR3 residues: CASSLDPDSGANVLTF. CDR3 sequence (DNA): TGTGCCAGCAGCTTAGATCCCGACTCTGGGGCCAACGTCCTGACTTTC.

The chain is built from TRBV20-1 and TRBJ1-6; a weak D match, TRBD1 (5 bases). The CDR3 length is 17 residues. The V end lost 3 bases, the J end lost 0 bases, and 15 bases lay between the germline ends. The germline V gene has CDR1 DFQATT and CDR2 SNEGSKA (reference sequence). The CDR3 DNA follows: TGCAGTGCTAGCGGCCACGGGGCGAGCTCCTATAATTCACCCCTCCACTTT. It yields the protein CSASGHGASSYNSPLHF.

The table lists this clonotype with a few counts. The chain uses TRBV7-9 and TRBJ2-5; no firm D call. Deletions cut 3 bases from V and 4 bases from J, with 12 bases between. CDR1 is SEHNR, CDR2 FQNEAQ, per germline (reference sequence). The CDR3 consists of 14 residues. The CDR3 sequence: CASSLPGWGETQYF. The CDR3 bases are TGTGCCAGCAGCTTGCCGGGCTGGGGAGAGACCCAGTACTTC.

This clonotype was seen a handful of times. The chain combines TRBV5-1 with TRBJ1-3, with D uncertain. This CDR3 is built from 15 residues. Trimming took off 0 bases at V and 2 bases at J, with 9 bases between the two ends. Germline CDR1 is SGHRS and CDR2 is YFSETQ. The DNA for the CDR3 is TGCGCCAGCAGCTTGGTAGGAGTTCCTGGAAACACCATATATTTT. It encodes CASSLVGVPGNTIYF.

In regard to this clonotype: The junction differs from germline at one of its ends, possibly a read error. This chain uses TRBV10-3 with TRBJ1-2; 8 bases align to TRBD1. This CDR3 has 13 amino acids. Germline V gene lookup returns CDR1 ENHRY and CDR2 SYGVKD. The CDR3: CDISEDRDYGYTF. As DNA, the CDR3 is TGTGACATCAGTGAGGACAGGGACTATGGCTACACCTTC.

This chain connects TRBV29-1 to TRBJ1-2, with 7 bases identical to TRBD1. In germline, CDR1 is SQVTM, CDR2 ANQGSEA. The J segment lost 3 bases and the V segment lost 5 bases, leaving 6 bases of the junction unmatched. The CDR3 is made up of 13 amino acids. CDR3 nucleotides: TGCAGCGTTCGGAACAGGGGAGACTATGGCTACACCTTC. This encodes CSVRNRGDYGYTF.

The V and J genes are TRBV7-3 and TRBJ2-1; D is uncertain. This CDR3 has 13 amino acids. The germline gives CDR1 SGHTA, CDR2 FQGTGA. Between the trimmed V and J ends, which lost 2 bases and 10 bases, there was a span of 12 bases. The CDR3 nucleotides read TGTGCCAGCAGCTTAGGTGGTTTCGAGGAGCAGTTCTTC. As protein: CASSLGGFEEQFF.

The genes are TRBV20-1 and TRBJ1-5, with D perhaps matching TRBD1 (6 bases). The CDR3 extends over 13 amino acids. With 6 bases removed from V and 5 bases from J, the gap between germline ends came to 14 bases. From germline, CDR1 is DFQATT and CDR2 SNEGSKA (reference sequence). Here the CDR3 DNA reads TGCAGTGCCGCAGGGGACCGCGATCAGCCCCAGCATTTT. It translates to CSAAGDRDQPQHF.

This clonotype was observed a few times. J is TRBJ2-1 and V is TRBV12-3 or TRBV12-4; the D gene is possibly TRBD1 (5 bases). The CDR3 totals 13 residues. Trimming removed 5 bases at V and 9 bases at J, with 14 bases between. This CDR3 reads CASSRDRRGEQFF. DNA of the CDR3: TGTGCCAGCAGTCGCGACCGTAGGGGTGAGCAGTTCTTC.

This clonotype has a handful of counts. This chain joins TRBV10-3 and TRBJ2-3, with D possibly TRBD2 on 7 matching bases. This CDR3 has 16 amino acids. The germline V gene has CDR1 ENHRY and CDR2 SYGVKD. The germline V and J ends were trimmed by 0 bases and 4 bases, with 14 bases remaining between them. This CDR3 reads CAISESPGGLPDTQYF. As DNA, the CDR3 is TGTGCCATCAGTGAGTCGCCGGGGGGCCTACCAGATACGCAGTATTTT.

The chain couples TRBV10-2 to TRBJ1-5, with D perhaps TRBD1 (5 bases). CDR3 length: 14 residues. V was cut by 7 bases and J by 2 bases, with 12 bases left in between. Germline V CDR1 and CDR2: WSHSY, SAAADI. This CDR3 is CASTEVGGNQPQHF. In DNA form, the CDR3 reads TGCGCCAGCACCGAGGTGGGGGGCAATCAGCCCCAGCATTTT.

The chain has TRBV7-6 and TRBJ1-3, with 7 positions matching TRBD1. The CDR3 contains 16 residues. Germline V gene data show CDR1 as SGHVS and CDR2 as FNYEAQ. V trimming: 5 bases; J trimming: 0 bases; junction bases outside the gene matches: 7. CDR3 DNA: TGTGCCAGCAGCCGGATGACAGGGCCCTCTGGAAACACCATATATTTT. Protein: CASSRMTGPSGNTIYF. Full variable domain (outside the CDR3, taken from reference TRBV7-6 and TRBJ1-3): GAGVSQSPRYKVTKRGQDVALRCDPISGHVSLYWYRQALGQGPEFLTYFNYEAQQDKSGLPNDRFSAERPEGSISTLTIQRTEQRDSAMYRCASSRMTGPSGNTIYFGEGSWLTVV.